A selection of T cell receptor beta chains follows, all from one sample in a study of blood T cell repertoires in COVID-19. TCRdb's table, derived via immunoSEQ multiplex PCR, lists solely in-frame clones and lacks some. The sample holds some 210,000 clones; 89% are singletons and the top ten take around 6.5%. The sequencing sample was made of peripheral blood. These receptors all come from a man in his fifties or sixties who had recovered from COVID-19. Both conserved end residues are part of each CDR3. A D gene is named only where the DNA matches it firmly. Clone size is stated in some rows and not others, as once, few, many or a class when expanded.

TRBJ1-3,TRBV2,TRBD1,-,CASSEARSTGGGNTIYF,TGTGCCAGCAGTGAAGCGAGGTCGACAGGGGGGGGAAACACCATATATTTT
TRBJ2-7,TRBV6-5,TRBD1,-,CASSFTTGAYEQYF,TGTGCCAGCAGTTTTACGACAGGGGCCTACGAGCAGTACTTC
TRBJ2-5,TRBV27,TRBD2,-,CASSSLAGGSRRETQYF,TGTGCCAGCAGTTCTCTAGCGGGAGGAAGTCGGAGAGAGACCCAGTACTTC
TRBJ1-5,TRBV28,TRBD1,-,CASKGAGQPQHF,TGTGCCAGCAAGGGGGCGGGGCAGCCCCAGCATTTT
TRBJ1-2,TRBV11-2,-,-,CASSLRSGTHYGYTF,TGTGCCAGCAGCTTACGGAGTGGGACACACTATGGCTACACCTTC
TRBJ2-5,TRBV28,-,-,CASSFDLQETQYF,TGTGCCAGCAGTTTTGACTTACAAGAGACCCAGTACTTC
TRBJ1-6,TRBV3-1/TRBV3-2,-,-,CASSLGGAAGSPLHF,TGTGCCAGCAGCCTAGGGGGAGCGGCTGGTTCACCCCTCCACTTT
TRBJ1-2,TRBV3-1/TRBV3-2,-,once,CASSQAGANYGYTF,TGTGCCAGCAGCCAAGCCGGGGCTAACTATGGCTACACCTTC
TRBJ2-5,TRBV6-2/TRBV6-3,TRBD2,-,CASSYRRLAGETQYF,TGTGCCAGCAGTTACCGTCGGCTAGCGGGGGAGACCCAGTACTTC
TRBJ2-3,TRBV7-9,-,-,CASSLLSDTQYF,TGTGCCAGCAGCTTACTCTCCGATACGCAGTATTTT
TRBJ1-1,TRBV7-3,TRBD1,-,CASSTQGGLNTEAFF,TGTGCCAGCAGCACACAGGGGGGGTTAAACACTGAAGCTTTCTTT
TRBJ2-1,TRBV3-1/TRBV3-2,-,-,CASSPGTRSYNEQFF,TGTGCCAGCAGCCCCGGGACTCGCTCCTACAATGAGCAGTTCTTC
TRBJ1-2,TRBV27,-,few,CASSVQANYGYTF,TGTGCCAGCAGTGTACAAGCTAACTATGGCTACACCTTC
TRBJ1-4,TRBV18,TRBD1,-,CASSLSDRVGEKLFF,TGTGCCAGCTCACTATCGGACAGGGTGGGCGAAAAACTGTTTTTT
TRBJ2-1,TRBV5-4,-,once,CASSLGGNWANEQFF,TGTGCCAGCAGCTTGGGAGGGAATTGGGCCAATGAGCAGTTCTTC
TRBJ2-2,TRBV3-1/TRBV3-2,-,-,CASSQEYGTGELFF,TGTGCCAGCAGCCAAGAGTACGGGACCGGGGAGCTGTTTTTT
TRBJ1-3,TRBV2,-,-,CASSERGGSLPGNTIYF,TGTGCCAGCAGTGAAAGGGGCGGATCCCTTCCTGGAAACACCATATATTTT
TRBJ1-5,TRBV19,-,once,CASSSPQGIRSNQPQHF,TGTGCCAGTAGTTCACCACAGGGAATTCGGAGCAATCAGCCCCAGCATTTT
TRBJ1-2,TRBV5-1,-,-,CASSDTGNSGYTF,TGCGCCAGCAGCGATACAGGAAATAGTGGCTACACCTTC
TRBJ2-7,TRBV29-1,-,-,CSVEEGRGGSYEQYF,TGCAGCGTTGAAGAAGGTCGAGGTGGCTCCTACGAGCAGTACTTC
TRBJ1-6,TRBV10-1,-,-,CAGNETLNRAYNSPLHF,TGCGCCGGTAACGAAACCTTAAACAGGGCCTATAATTCACCCCTCCACTTT
TRBJ2-2,TRBV6-2/TRBV6-3,-,-,CASSYAGFGEGTGELFF,TGTGCCAGCAGTTACGCGGGTTTCGGCGAAGGCACCGGGGAGCTGTTTTTT
TRBJ2-5,TRBV6-5,-,-,CASSYGAGNQETQYF,TGTGCCAGCAGTTACGGCGCCGGGAACCAAGAGACCCAGTACTTC
TRBJ2-7,TRBV11-2,-,-,CASSLDSLGTHLYEQYF,TGTGCCAGCAGCTTAGACAGCCTAGGGACTCATCTCTACGAGCAGTACTTC
TRBJ1-1,TRBV7-9,-,few,CASSWTDLEAFF,TGTGCCAGCAGCTGGACAGATCTTGAAGCTTTCTTT
TRBJ2-3,TRBV29-1,TRBD1,few,CSARSGTGTDTQYF,TGCAGCGCCCGAAGCGGGACAGGGACAGATACGCAGTATTTT
TRBJ1-6,TRBV2,TRBD1,-,CASSGGQRYSPLHF,TGTGCCAGCAGCGGGGGACAGAGATATTCACCCCTCCACTTT
TRBJ1-1,TRBV5-8,-,once,CASSWSMNTEAFF,TGTGCCAGCAGCTGGAGTATGAACACTGAAGCTTTCTTT
TRBJ2-5,TRBV27,TRBD2,-,CASSNRGGFTQETQYF,TGTGCCAGCAGCAACCGCGGGGGGTTCACCCAAGAGACCCAGTACTTC
TRBJ2-5,TRBV6-1,TRBD2,-,CASSEILAGEGGETQYF,TGTGCCAGCAGTGAAATTTTAGCGGGAGAAGGAGGAGAGACCCAGTACTTC